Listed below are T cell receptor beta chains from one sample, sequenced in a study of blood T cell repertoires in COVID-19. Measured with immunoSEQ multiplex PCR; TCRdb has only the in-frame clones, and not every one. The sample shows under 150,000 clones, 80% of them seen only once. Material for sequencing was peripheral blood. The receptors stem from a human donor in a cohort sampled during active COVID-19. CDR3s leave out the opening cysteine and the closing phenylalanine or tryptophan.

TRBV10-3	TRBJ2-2	AIRRTGLNTGELF
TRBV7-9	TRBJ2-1	ASSPPTGGLIGNEQF
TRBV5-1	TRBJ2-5	ASSLGSGETQY
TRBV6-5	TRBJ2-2	ASRGQANTGELF
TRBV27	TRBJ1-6	ASRSTGENSPLH
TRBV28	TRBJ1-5	ASSSGGGFDQPQH
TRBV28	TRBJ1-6	ASSLTKMSPLH
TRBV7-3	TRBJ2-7	ASSPTSGFSYEQY
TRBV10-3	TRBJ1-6	AISATGNNSPLH
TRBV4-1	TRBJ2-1	ASSHPGGEQF
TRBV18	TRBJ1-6	ASSPTEGTGHSPLH
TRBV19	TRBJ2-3	ASSFQGTDTQY
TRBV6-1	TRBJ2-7	ASSEATSHQY
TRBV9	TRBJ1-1	ASSVQGGTEAF
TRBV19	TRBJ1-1	ASTPRLTQVGTEAF
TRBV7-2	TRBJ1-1	ASSGPGQNTEAF
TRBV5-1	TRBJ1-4	ASSLETGDEKLF
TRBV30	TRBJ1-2	AWSVDGLRYGYT
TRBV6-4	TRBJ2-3	ASSDSRQGLDTQY
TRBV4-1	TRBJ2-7	ASSQGGQGNYEQY
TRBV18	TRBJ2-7	ASSPGRSSYEQY
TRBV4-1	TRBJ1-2	ASSQGLGYT
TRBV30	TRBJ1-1	AWRDRGRKTEAF
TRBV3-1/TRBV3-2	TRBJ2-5	ASSQVGQVSSETQY
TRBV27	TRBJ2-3	ASSENPGLVPDTQY
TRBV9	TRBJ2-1	ASSVLTGGPNEQF
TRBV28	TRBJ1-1	ALSPAGANTEAF
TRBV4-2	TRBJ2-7	ASSQDGGTSGIAYEQY
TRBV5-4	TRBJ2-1	ASSSIVIDEQF
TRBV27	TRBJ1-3	ASSSLGQGKWNTIY
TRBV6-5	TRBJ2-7	ASSSPSGLYEQY
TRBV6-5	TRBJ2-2	ASRRAGQNTGELF
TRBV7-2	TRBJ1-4	ASSSGQGNRKLF
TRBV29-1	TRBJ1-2	SVEDKARVGGYT
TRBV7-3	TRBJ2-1	ASSWGLAGLNEQF
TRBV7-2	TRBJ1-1	ASSLDRGNTEAF
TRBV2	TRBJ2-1	ASTESGVHEQF
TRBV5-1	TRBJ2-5	ASSLELAGGPGETQY
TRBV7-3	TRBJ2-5	ASSLGDGTGRETQY
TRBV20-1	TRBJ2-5	SASGGETQY
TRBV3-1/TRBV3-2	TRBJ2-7	ASSQRGRHEQY